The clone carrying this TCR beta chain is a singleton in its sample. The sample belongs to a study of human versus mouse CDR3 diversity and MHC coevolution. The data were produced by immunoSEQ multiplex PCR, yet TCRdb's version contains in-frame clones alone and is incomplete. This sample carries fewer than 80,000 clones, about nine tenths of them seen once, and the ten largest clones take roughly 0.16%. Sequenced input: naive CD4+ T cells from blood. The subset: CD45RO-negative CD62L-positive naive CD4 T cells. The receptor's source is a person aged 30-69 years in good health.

The CDR3 protein is CASSMGLAGVIGELFF. The CDR3 DNA is TGTGCCAGCAGCATGGGACTAGCGGGAGTAATCGGGGAGCTGTTTTTT. V and J are TRBV5-4 and TRBJ2-2, with 14 bases aligning to TRBD2. Trimming at V came to 4 bases and at J to 7 bases, leaving 6 bases not matched to a gene. This CDR3 is built from 16 residues. Germline lookup yields CDR1 SGHNT and CDR2 YYREEE (reference sequence).